This TCR beta chain was captured by sequencing in a study of cytomegalovirus exposure and HLA in healthy donors (dated by TCRdb to 2016 to 2017). For the study in its entirety: According to an earlier analysis of 587 of the donors, about 179 million T cells yielded 90 million to 130 million unique TCR beta sequences and around 280 Gb of sequence data. An early release that covered roughly 600 HLA-typed donors contained 300 to 350 gigabases of sequencing data and about 84 million unique TCR sequences. Of the approximately 400 genotyped donors, over 70% fell in the genetic ancestry cluster associated with self-reported Caucasian donors. The study aimed to test whether signatures of past pathogen exposure could be identified by cataloging public T cell receptors. The study used immunosequencing to profile the T cell repertoires of several hundred subjects and linked those repertoires to cytomegalovirus serostatus. A separate validation cohort of over a hundred different subjects was used in addition to the approximately 670-subject first cohort. To predict cytomegalovirus infection status, the study combined high-throughput TCR immunosequencing, statistical association of individual TCRs with disease status, and machine learning. In a later analysis, previously published TCR beta repertoires from 550 to 750 donors were re-analyzed and high-resolution HLA genotyping was added so that TCR occurrence patterns could be studied. In the later analysis, no new phenotypic data were used to find candidate immune exposures; instead, reliance was placed on TCR beta sequences and their occurrence across donors. An earlier analysis of several hundred of the donors used high-throughput TCR beta sequencing to judge whether each TCR beta V gene segment behaved as functional or pseudogenic. Alongside the repertoire data, information on donor age, sex, ethnicity and CMV serostatus was compiled. A later genetic analysis took genome-wide SNP genotypes for about 55% of the 666 donors and used that subset as a discovery cohort. All discovery cohort repertoires had been generated on a single sequencing platform. HLA typing covered class I and class II loci at four-digit resolution. The number of donors typed differed by locus, with roughly 629-640 for A, B, C, DRB1 and DQB1, more than 500 for DQA1, approximately 570 for DPA1, and roughly 450 for DPB1. Roughly 5 DR-DQ haplotypes were treated as single units for association and clustering because of strong linkage in the cohort. Among about 370 genotyped donors of the cohort, an average of approximately 240,000 unique TCR beta nucleotide sequences was sequenced per donor, of which roughly 18% were non-productive.

Remarks on this clone: What this receptor recognizes is not known. Qualities for individual bases were not recorded, and no much larger clone is one base off.

Per the germline V gene, LGHNA is the CDR1 and YSLEER is the CDR2. V is cut by 4 bases and J by 2 bases, and the space between the germline ends is 12 bases. The CDR3, from cysteine to phenylalanine, totals 15 residues. The only DNA kept is the CDR3, 45 bases in frame from the first base. The cohort was made up of 666 healthy bone marrow donors. At the time of sampling, all cohort members were nominally healthy, though unrecorded immune exposures were likely present. The donor tested CMV seronegative and was one of the 352 seronegative cohort members. A peripheral blood sample was provided by each donor, and peripheral blood mononuclear cells were used for TCR beta sequencing. Genomic DNA was extracted from the blood cell samples with the Qiagen DNeasy Blood Extraction Kit. What the research found in general, with its limitations: A cluster of highly shared sequence variants was judged likely to represent a technical artifact of the sequencing pipeline. Because counts were too low, 15 to 20 rarely observed V segments, including chromosome 9 orphons, were excluded from the earlier analysis of several hundred of the donors. In a later analysis, the rate of TCR association differed among HLA loci, with DRB1 alleles having the most associated TCRs and HLA-C alleles having the fewest. According to a later analysis, most CMV-associated TCR beta chains appeared to be HLA-restricted, and the HLA associations seemed to be driven largely by CMV exposure. When HLA alleles, especially DR and DQ, strongly co-occurred, attributing TCR associations to individual alleles was difficult. The study gave a list of more than 150 TCR beta chains associated with cytomegalovirus. In a later analysis, HLA-associated TCR beta chains showed more clonal expansion and lower generation probabilities than non-associated chains that were equally common. A later genetic analysis reported fewer N-insertions in productive TCRs among donors in an Asian-associated ancestry cluster than the roughly 620-donor mean. Because the 87-base-pair reads could not distinguish some IMGT-functional V segments, including TRBV6-2 and TRBV6-3, those segments were excluded. While some public TCRs were present in many individuals, most TCR sequences turned up only very rarely across donors. Because HLA typing was missing for some donors at each locus, association tests included only the typed subset. In a later analysis, several top co-occurrence clusters were reported to appear linked to parvovirus B19, influenza, CMV and Epstein-Barr virus. Correlated functional status among segregating V segments might reflect linkage disequilibrium, but an unknown experimental factor could not be ruled out. Roughly uniform sequencing depth across donors was assumed in presence/absence analyses, although this assumption may not hold. An earlier analysis of roughly 570 of the donors showed that most TCR beta V segments appeared in productive rearrangements either about 87% or about 30% of the time, which broadly matched IMGT annotations. At a false discovery rate of 0.05, a later analysis linked some 17,000 TCR beta sequences to specific HLA alleles. The cohort was sequenced for TCR beta chains only, and without alpha or paired-chain data the features that could be detected were limited. Immune exposure information for the cohort was limited to CMV serostatus. In both the original and validation cohorts, the classifier was reported to diagnose cytomegalovirus status with high specificity and sensitivity. In a later genetic analysis, a missense DCLRE1C variant was associated with V-gene and J-gene trimming of TCR beta chains, and the association was replicated in an independent cohort. In vitro tests confirmed that a few of the cytomegalovirus-associated TCR beta chains recognize cytomegalovirus antigens. It was suggested by the authors that the approach could potentially be generalized to other disease states and immunological phenotypes. A further reported finding was that TCR beta sequences accurately predicted the HLA-A and HLA-B alleles for most subjects in the first cohort.

The library was built by means of the immunoSEQ multiplex PCR assay. For the multiplex PCR, a mixture combining 60 forward primers for TCR Vbeta segments and 13 reverse primers for TCR Jbeta segments was used. The CDR3 region of rearranged TCR beta genes was amplified from genomic DNA with a multiplex PCR assay. The amplified TCR beta libraries were sequenced on the Illumina HiSeq System as 87-base-pair reads. The authors processed their data as follows. In a later analysis, approximately 74 million unique TCR beta chains were counted across the 690 or so repertoires, and approximately 11 million of these chains were shared by at least two donors. Raw reads were error-corrected and collapsed into unique sequences by a nearest-neighbor algorithm in which closely related sequences were merged to remove PCR and sequencing errors. To assign V, D and J gene segments, CDR3 sequences were aligned to IMGT reference sequences. For a sequence to be retained, a match of at least six nucleotides was required to both a V gene segment and a J gene segment. Rearrangements were classified as productive when the CDR3 lacked stop codons and remained in frame with V and J, and all other rearrangements were classified as non-productive. CDR3 was defined according to IMGT convention as the region running from the second conserved V-encoded cysteine to the conserved J-encoded phenylalanine. In an earlier analysis of more than 550 of the donors, sequences lacking an unambiguous match to a single V gene segment were excluded. In an earlier analysis of a few hundred of the donors, V segments were called functional above 56.7% productive rearrangements and were called segregating when the between-donor standard deviation exceeded 5%. A statistical classification framework was developed to diagnose cytomegalovirus status using the catalog of TCR beta chain sequences. In a later analysis, TCR nucleotide sequences were compared against IMGT/GENE-DB human TR gene sequences so that V and J genes could be assigned. Using the TCRdist pipeline, a later analysis assigned CDR3 sequences along with most-parsimonious VDJ recombination scenarios. In a later analysis, each TCR beta chain was defined by its CDR3 amino acid sequence together with its V-gene family, and reads without a unique V-gene family were excluded. To address suspected cross-contamination and a sequencing artifact, a later analysis removed several hundred highly shared, low-generation-probability nucleotide sequences. A later analysis calculated a clonal expansion index for each public chain from normalized within-repertoire ranks of inferred template counts. A later analysis computed generation probabilities with a VDJ recombination model fitted to out-of-frame rearrangements, and checked the results against IGoR. A later analysis scored TCR-TCR, TCR-HLA and TCR-CMV co-occurrence with hypergeometric tests, applying a repertoire-size bias correction to TCR pairs. To estimate false discovery rates, a later analysis permuted the HLA or CMV assignments 20 times. A later analysis grouped co-occurring TCRs with DBSCAN, adding TCRdist sequence similarity when clustering within HLA-allele-positive subsets. Co-occurrence clustering excluded repertoires with fewer than 30,000 or more than 120,000 public chains, plus five with anomalous nucleotide sharing. The table was pulled from immuneACCESS by TCRdb, which kept in-frame rearrangements only. Such tables lose some clones; where checked, under half of the loss comes from unresolved V genes, and the rest has no known cause. D and trimming come from the DNA, and the V and J calls and clone size come from that table. The sample includes 90,000 or so clones, with 60% to 80% observed a single time. The ten largest account for roughly 1.9% of the sample.

Sequenced material: PBMCs. The chain joins TRBV4-3 to TRBJ2-1; TRBD2 is perhaps the D gene, given 6 matching bases. The clonotype comes from a boy aged 10-17 years in good health and CMV-seronegative. CDR3 protein: CASSRGERTYNEQFF. The bases read TGCGCCAGCAGCCGGGGGGAGAGGACCTACAATGAGCAGTTCTTC.